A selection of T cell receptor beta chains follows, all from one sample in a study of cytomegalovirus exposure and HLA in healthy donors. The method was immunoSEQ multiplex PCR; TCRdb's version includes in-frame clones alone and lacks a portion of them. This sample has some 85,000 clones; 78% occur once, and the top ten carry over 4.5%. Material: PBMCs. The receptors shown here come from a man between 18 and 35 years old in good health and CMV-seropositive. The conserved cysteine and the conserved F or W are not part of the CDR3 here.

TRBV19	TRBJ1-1	ASSPGTDLPAF
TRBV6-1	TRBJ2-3	ASSPDRGDTQY
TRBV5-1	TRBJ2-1	ASRPPDRGEQF
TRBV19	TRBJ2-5	ATMGLKETQY
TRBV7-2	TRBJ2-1	ASSRGGAGTNEQF
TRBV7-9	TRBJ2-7	ASSNSGDRPPYEQY
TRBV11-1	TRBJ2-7	ASSLLGGHYEQY
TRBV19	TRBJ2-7	ASSTTLWRPIYEQY
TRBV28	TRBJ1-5	ASSMTGVAQPQH
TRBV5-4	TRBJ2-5	ASSLGQGAEGETQY
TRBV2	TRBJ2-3	ATRGEGTQY
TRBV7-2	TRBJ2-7	ARPRGTSGSSYEQY
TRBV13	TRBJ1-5	ASSLGQGAGQPQH
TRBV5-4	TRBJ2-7	ASSRGASGSSYEQY
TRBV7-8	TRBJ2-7	ASSHTDSGQRVHYEQY
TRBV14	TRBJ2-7	ASSQRRDRGGEQY
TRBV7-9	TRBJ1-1	ASITLAGGGGAF
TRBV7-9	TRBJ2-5	ASSLGGRTQETQY
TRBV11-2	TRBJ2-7	ASSSIGTSGPYEQY
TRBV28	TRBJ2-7	ASSSPQEGLEQY
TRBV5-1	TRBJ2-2	ASSTGLAGAGELF
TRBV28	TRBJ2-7	ANNRQGTLPYEQY
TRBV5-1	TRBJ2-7	ASSGDRGTYEQY
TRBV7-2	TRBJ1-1	ASSILRVGVNTEAF
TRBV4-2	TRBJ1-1	ASSPQGGAEAF
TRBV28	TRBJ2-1	ASSIPSGTYQYNEQF
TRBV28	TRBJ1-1	ASSSAGTENTEAF
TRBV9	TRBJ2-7	ASSTQGLPYEQY
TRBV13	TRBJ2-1	ASNLGPSSYNEQF
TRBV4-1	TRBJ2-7	ASSDSIYEQY
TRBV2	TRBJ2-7	ASSEWTSGNPYEQY
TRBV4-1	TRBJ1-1	ASSQDGGARVAEAF
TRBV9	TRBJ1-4	ASSLNPGQATNEKLF
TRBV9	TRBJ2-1	ASLPVTSGNEQF
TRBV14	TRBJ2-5	ASSPLGRLKETQY
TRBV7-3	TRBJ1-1	ASSLTNRERAF
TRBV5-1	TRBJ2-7	ASSPGGSGASYEQY
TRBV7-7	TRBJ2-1	ASSLGATNNEQF
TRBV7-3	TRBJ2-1	ASSPGGPNEQF
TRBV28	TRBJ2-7	ATQTGVYEQY
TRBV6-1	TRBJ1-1	ASSETSGVSEAF
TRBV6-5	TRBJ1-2	ASTPRGKYGYT
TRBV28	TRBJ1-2	ASSSAGVGYT
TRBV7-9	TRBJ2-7	ASSTRLAGLHEQY
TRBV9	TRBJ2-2	ASSVAGQGSGELF
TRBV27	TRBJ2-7	ASSLLADYEQY
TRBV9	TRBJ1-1	ASSPRQGQYTEAF
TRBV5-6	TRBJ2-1	ASSLAGFDNEQF
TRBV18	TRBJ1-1	ASSATGDTEAF
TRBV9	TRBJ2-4	ASSVGGLGLNIQY
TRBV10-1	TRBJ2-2	ASRADPNTGELF
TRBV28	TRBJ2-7	VTTSGSYEQY
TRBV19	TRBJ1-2	ASSLGNYGYT
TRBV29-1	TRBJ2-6	SVLGVGRSGANVLT
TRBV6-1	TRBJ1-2	AIRGTGGYGYT